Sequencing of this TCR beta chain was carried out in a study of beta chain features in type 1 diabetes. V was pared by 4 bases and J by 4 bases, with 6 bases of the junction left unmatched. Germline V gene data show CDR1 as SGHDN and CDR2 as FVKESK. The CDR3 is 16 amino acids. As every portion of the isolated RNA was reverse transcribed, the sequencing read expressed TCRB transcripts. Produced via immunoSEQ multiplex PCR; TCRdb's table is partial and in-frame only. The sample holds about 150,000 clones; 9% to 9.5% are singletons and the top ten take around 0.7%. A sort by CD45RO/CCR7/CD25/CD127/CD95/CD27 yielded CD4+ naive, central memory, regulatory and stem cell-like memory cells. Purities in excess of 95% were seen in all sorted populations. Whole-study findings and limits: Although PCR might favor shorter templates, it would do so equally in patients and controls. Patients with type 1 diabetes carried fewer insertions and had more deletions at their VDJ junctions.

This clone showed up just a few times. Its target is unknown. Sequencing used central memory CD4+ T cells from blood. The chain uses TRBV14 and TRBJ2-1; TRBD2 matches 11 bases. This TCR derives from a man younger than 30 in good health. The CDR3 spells CASSRTSGGIYNEQFF. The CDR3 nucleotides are TGTGCCAGCAGCCGCACTAGCGGGGGCATTTACAATGAGCAGTTCTTC.